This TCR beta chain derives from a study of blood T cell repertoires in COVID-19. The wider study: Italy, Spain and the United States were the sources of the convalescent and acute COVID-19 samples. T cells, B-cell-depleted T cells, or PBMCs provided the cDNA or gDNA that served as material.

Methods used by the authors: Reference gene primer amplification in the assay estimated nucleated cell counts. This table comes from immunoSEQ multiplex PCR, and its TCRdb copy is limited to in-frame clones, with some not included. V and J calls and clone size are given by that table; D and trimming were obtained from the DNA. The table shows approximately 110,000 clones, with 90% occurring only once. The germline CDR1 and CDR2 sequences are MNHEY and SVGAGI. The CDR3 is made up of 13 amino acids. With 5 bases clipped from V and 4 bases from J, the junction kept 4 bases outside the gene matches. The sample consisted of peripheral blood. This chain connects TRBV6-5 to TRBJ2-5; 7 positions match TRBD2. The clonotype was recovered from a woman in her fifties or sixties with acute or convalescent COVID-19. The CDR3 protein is CASSTLAGETQYF. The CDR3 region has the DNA TGTGCCAGCAGTACCTTAGCGGGAGAGACCCAGTACTTC.